This section outlines one T cell receptor (beta chain) sequence together with its context. Authors' processing steps: Reference gene primer amplification in the assay estimated nucleated cell counts. Libraries were prepared by immunoSEQ multiplex PCR; TCRdb keeps only in-frame clonotypes and omits some of them. The DNA gave D and trimming, while V, J and clone size come from that table. Among about 340,000 clones listed, 86% were seen once. Adults between roughly 18 and 90 years of age took part from about two dozen US areas. The data were obtained in a study of blood T cell repertoires in COVID-19. There are 14 residues in the CDR3. J gave up 3 bases and V 6 bases, and 2 bases lay outside the gene matches. CDR1 MNHEY and CDR2 SVGEGT come from the germline V gene.

The V and J genes are TRBV6-2 or TRBV6-3 and TRBJ2-1; 10 nucleotides align to TRBD2. The sample was PBMCs or T cells enriched from blood (not recorded which). This TCR came from a woman in her thirties or forties with acute COVID-19. The CDR3 DNA reads TGTGCCAGCAGACCTAGCGGGGGCTACAATGAGCAGTTCTTC. Translating it yields CASRPSGGYNEQFF.